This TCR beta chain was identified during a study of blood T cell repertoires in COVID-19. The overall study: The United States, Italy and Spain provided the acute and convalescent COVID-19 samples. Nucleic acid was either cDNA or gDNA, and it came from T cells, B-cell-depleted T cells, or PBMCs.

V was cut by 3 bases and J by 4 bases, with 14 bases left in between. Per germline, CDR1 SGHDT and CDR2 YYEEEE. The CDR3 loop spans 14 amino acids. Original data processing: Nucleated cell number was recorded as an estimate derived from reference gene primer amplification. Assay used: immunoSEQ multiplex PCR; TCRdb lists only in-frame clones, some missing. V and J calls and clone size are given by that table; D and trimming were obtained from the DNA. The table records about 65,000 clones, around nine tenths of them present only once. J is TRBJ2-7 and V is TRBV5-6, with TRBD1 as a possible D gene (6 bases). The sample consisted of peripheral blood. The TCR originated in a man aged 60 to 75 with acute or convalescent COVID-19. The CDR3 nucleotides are TGTGCCAGCAGCTCCCGGGACAAGGATTACGAGCAGTACTTC. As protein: CASSSRDKDYEQYF.